What follows describes a single T cell receptor (beta chain). This entry is derived from a study of blood T cell repertoires in COVID-19. In the study overall: Spain, Italy and the United States supplied samples that represented acute and convalescent COVID-19. Sample material is recorded as cDNA or gDNA derived from T cells, B-cell-depleted T cells, or PBMCs.

Per the authors' pipeline: Reference gene primer amplification gave nucleated cell count estimates. Using immunoSEQ multiplex PCR, the repertoire was profiled, and TCRdb retains in-frame clones only, with some absent. Clone size and V and J calls were adopted from that table, with D and trimming inferred from the DNA. The sample lists 75,000 to 90,000 clones, around 90% seen once, with around 10% in the top ten. V lost 2 bases and J 5 bases, leaving 13 bases between the germline ends. The germline gives CDR1 SGHTA, CDR2 FQGTGA. This CDR3 is 15 amino acids long. Sequencing input: peripheral blood. This chain uses TRBV7-3 with TRBJ1-5, with D tentatively TRBD1 (5 bases). The sequence was collected from a man aged 80 or over with acute or convalescent COVID-19. The CDR3: CASSLVGGGDQPQHF. In DNA form, the CDR3 reads TGTGCCAGCAGCTTAGTAGGCGGGGGGGATCAGCCCCAGCATTTT.